Presented here are 16 T cell receptor beta chains from one specimen sequenced in a study of T cells after yellow fever vaccination. TCRdb reprocessed the 5' RACE reads via MiXCR and lists one record per CDR3 protein. Of just over 300,000 distinct CDR3 sequences in the sample, roughly 3.5% were seen once. This sample comprised PBMCs, obtained on the day of the yellow fever booster vaccination. The receptor set was obtained from a man between 18 and 35 years old who received the YFV17D yellow fever vaccine.

This chain uses TRBV2 with TRBJ2-5, with 7 bases aligning to TRBD1. The CDR3 has 15 amino acids. Germline CDR1 is SNHLY and CDR2 is FYNNEI. V lost 6 bases, J lost 2 bases, and 9 bases stayed unmatched. The CDR3 loop reads CASSYTPGGQETQYF. CDR3 DNA sequence: TGTGCCAGCAGCTACACGCCAGGGGGACAAGAGACCCAGTACTTC.

This clonotype was detected only a few times. The J gene is TRBJ1-2, the V gene TRBV7-2; 8 nucleotides agree with TRBD1. Germline assignment: CDR1 SGHTA and CDR2 FQGNSA. With V trimmed by 5 bases and J by 0 bases, 5 bases remained unmatched. The CDR3 covers 15 residues. The CDR3 protein is CASSGRQGSNYGYTF. DNA of the CDR3: TGTGCCAGCAGCGGGCGACAGGGGTCTAACTATGGCTACACCTTC.

This clonotype was seen at least ten times. CDR3 protein: CASSFMRDTIYF. The CDR3, as DNA: TGTGCCAGCAGCTTCATGCGCGACACCATATATTTT. The chain joins TRBV5-6 to TRBJ1-3; D call uncertain. This CDR3 is 12 amino acids long. Trimming shortened V by 2 bases and J by 8 bases, and 8 bases separated the two germline ends. CDR1 and CDR2 (germline): SGHDT, YYEEEE.

This clonotype was seen a handful of times. The genes are TRBV7-9 and TRBJ2-6; no definite D call. The CDR3 runs to 17 residues. Germline V gene sequence: CDR1 SEHNR, CDR2 FQNEAQ (reference sequence). Trimming pared 1 base from V and 0 bases from J, leaving 10 bases between. Here the CDR3 reads CASSLDGIFSGANVLTF. CDR3 sequence (DNA): TGTGCCAGCAGCTTAGATGGGATCTTCTCTGGGGCCAACGTCCTGACTTTC.

In its sample, this clonotype was seen many times. The chain is built from TRBV6-2 or TRBV6-3 and TRBJ1-5; 8 bases are shared with TRBD1. CDR3 length: 14 residues. J was trimmed by 7 bases and V by 6 bases; bases with no gene match: 8. Looked up from germline, CDR1 is MNHEY and CDR2 is SVGEGT. The CDR3 DNA follows: TGTGCCAGCAGCGACAGGGGCAGTAGGCAGCCCCAGCATTTT. Its translation: CASSDRGSRQPQHF.

This clonotype was observed at least ten times. The chain combines TRBV27 with TRBJ2-7; TRBD1 matches at 9 bases. With 5 bases clipped from V and 6 bases from J, the junction kept 14 bases outside the gene matches. The CDR3 is 16 residues long. Germline V gene data show CDR1 as MNHEY and CDR2 as SMNVEV (reference sequence). CDR3 loop: CASSRYRDRVFGEQYV. The DNA for the CDR3 is TGTGCCAGCAGTCGTTACCGGGACAGGGTGTTTGGCGAGCAGTACGTC.

This chain uses TRBV5-1 with TRBJ1-5; D is ambiguous. Germline V gene data show CDR1 as SGHRS and CDR2 as YFSETQ. Trimming pared 4 bases from V and 0 bases from J, leaving 11 bases between. The CDR3 is 15 residues long. The CDR3 region has the DNA TGCGCCAGCAGCCCGATGGGAGATAGCAATCAGCCCCAGCATTTT. Encoded protein: CASSPMGDSNQPQHF.

In this sample, this clonotype turned up a few times. This chain connects TRBV5-6 to TRBJ2-7; TRBD2 aligns across 10 bases. CDR1 SGHDT and CDR2 YYEEEE come from the germline V gene. CDR3 size: 14 residues. The V segment lost 5 bases and the J segment 4 bases; nucleotides outside the gene matches: 6. CDR3 protein: CASSSTSGWYEQYV. The DNA for the CDR3 is TGTGCCAGCAGTTCGACTAGCGGGTGGTACGAGCAGTACGTC.

The V gene is TRBV6-2 or TRBV6-3, the J gene TRBJ2-5, with D perhaps TRBD1 (6 bases). In germline, CDR1 is MNHEY, CDR2 SVGEGT. Trimming shortened V by 6 bases and J by 2 bases, and 13 bases separated the two germline ends. The CDR3 runs to 14 residues. This CDR3 is CASRDIGTQETQYF. DNA for the CDR3: TGTGCCAGCAGGGATATCGGGACACAAGAGACCCAGTACTTC.

This clonotype was observed many times. The chain employs TRBV2 and TRBJ2-1; 9 positions agree with TRBD1. CDR1 and CDR2 from the germline V gene are SNHLY and FYNNEI. This CDR3 contains 13 residues. J was trimmed by 15 bases and V by 5 bases; bases with no gene match: 11. The CDR3 loop is CASSTRDRERLFF. DNA of the CDR3: TGTGCCAGCAGTACTAGGGACAGGGAACGTCTGTTCTTC.

This clonotype was seen at least ten times. DNA of the CDR3: TGCGCCAGCAGCCAAATACCGGGACAGGGACGATGTCAGTACTTC. It yields the protein CASSQIPGQGRCQYF. The chain is built from TRBV4-1 and TRBJ2-4, with 9 positions matching TRBD1. Germline V CDR1 and CDR2: MGHRA, YSYEKL. This CDR3 spans 15 amino acids. V shed 2 bases, J shed 12 bases, and the junction held 11 bases outside the gene matches.

A few counts support this clonotype. The rearrangement links TRBV12-3 or TRBV12-4 to TRBJ1-3; D remains ambiguous. This CDR3 region has 11 residues. V shed 10 bases and J shed 1 base, with 5 bases lying between them. The CDR3 loop reads CATGSGNTIYF. CDR3 in DNA: TGTGCCACCGGGTCTGGAAACACCATATATTTT.

The sample holds a few counts of this clonotype. The chain has TRBV6-5 and TRBJ1-4; the D is unclear. The CDR3 extends over 16 amino acids. Trimming left V 0 bases short and J 0 bases short, with 8 bases between. The germline V gene has CDR1 MNHEY and CDR2 SVGAGI. The CDR3 loop is CASSYSSGATNEKLFF. As DNA, the CDR3 is TGTGCCAGCAGTTACTCTAGTGGGGCAACTAATGAAAAACTGTTTTTT.

This clonotype has ten or more counts. The V and J genes are TRBV19 and TRBJ2-3, with 9 bases matching TRBD2. Germline trimming cut 2 bases from V and 5 bases from J; bases unmatched to any gene: 5. Germline CDR1 is LNHDA and CDR2 is SQIVND (reference sequence). This CDR3 has 15 residues. DNA for the CDR3: TGTGCCAGTAGTATAAGGCGGGGGGGCCTAGATACGCAGTATTTT. Translation: CASSIRRGGLDTQYF.

This sequence joins TRBV7-3 and TRBJ2-1; D might be TRBD1 (5 bases). The CDR3 spans 14 residues. Germline loops: CDR1 SGHTA, CDR2 FQGTGA. V shed 8 bases and J shed 8 bases, with 19 bases lying between them. The CDR3 protein is CASGGPGIRDEQFF. Here the CDR3 DNA reads TGTGCCAGCGGTGGGCCAGGGATTCGAGATGAGCAGTTCTTC.

V usage is TRBV4-2 and J usage is TRBJ1-5; perhaps TRBD1 as D (5 bases). This CDR3 is built from 14 residues. From germline, CDR1 is LGHNA and CDR2 YNFKEQ. Trimming removed 0 bases from V and 7 bases from J, with 10 bases in between. The CDR3 protein is CASSQDSRAQPQHF. The CDR3 DNA reads as TGTGCCAGCAGCCAAGATTCCAGGGCACAGCCCCAGCATTTT.